This T cell receptor (beta chain) stems from a study of T cells after yellow fever vaccination. This clonotype showed up just a few times. Study-level points and caveats: Detected again after the booster were most primary-vaccination clones, at 96% CD4 and more than 70% CD8. Within FACS-sorted repertoires, abundant clonotypes contaminating from the bulk population could be present.

For TCR, cDNA came from 5'RACE template switching, which added a universal primer site and UMIs. TCRdb reprocessed the 5' RACE reads with MiXCR, giving one entry per CDR3 protein. The sample records over 85,000 distinct CDR3 sequences, approximately 9% being singletons. V lost 1 base, J lost 6 bases, and 14 bases lay in between. Germline assignment: CDR1 SGHRS and CDR2 YFSETQ. There are 15 residues in the CDR3. The sequencing here drew on CD8+ T cells not binding an NS4B(214-222) dextramer, sorted from PBMCs, taken roughly 14 days after the first yellow fever vaccination. The J gene is TRBJ2-1, the V gene TRBV5-1, with D perhaps TRBD2 (7 bases). The TCR was taken from a man between 18 and 29 years old who received the YFV17D yellow fever vaccine. This CDR3 reads CASSLTGGAVNEQFF. The CDR3 DNA is TGCGCCAGCAGCTTGACGGGGGGCGCTGTCAATGAGCAGTTCTTC.